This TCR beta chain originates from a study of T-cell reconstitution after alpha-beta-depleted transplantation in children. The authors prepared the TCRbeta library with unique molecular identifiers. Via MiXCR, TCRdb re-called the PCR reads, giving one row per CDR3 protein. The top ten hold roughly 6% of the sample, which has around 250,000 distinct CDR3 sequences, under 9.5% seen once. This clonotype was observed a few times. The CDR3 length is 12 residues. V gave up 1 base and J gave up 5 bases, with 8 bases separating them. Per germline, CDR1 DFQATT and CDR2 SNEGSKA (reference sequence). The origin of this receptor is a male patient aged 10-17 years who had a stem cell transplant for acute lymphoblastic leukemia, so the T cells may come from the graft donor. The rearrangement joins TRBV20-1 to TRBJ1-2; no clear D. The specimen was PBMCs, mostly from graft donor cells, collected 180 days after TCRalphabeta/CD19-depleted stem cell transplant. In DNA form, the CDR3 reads TGCAGTGCTAGAGTTAAGGCTTATGGCTACACCTTC. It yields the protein CSARVKAYGYTF.